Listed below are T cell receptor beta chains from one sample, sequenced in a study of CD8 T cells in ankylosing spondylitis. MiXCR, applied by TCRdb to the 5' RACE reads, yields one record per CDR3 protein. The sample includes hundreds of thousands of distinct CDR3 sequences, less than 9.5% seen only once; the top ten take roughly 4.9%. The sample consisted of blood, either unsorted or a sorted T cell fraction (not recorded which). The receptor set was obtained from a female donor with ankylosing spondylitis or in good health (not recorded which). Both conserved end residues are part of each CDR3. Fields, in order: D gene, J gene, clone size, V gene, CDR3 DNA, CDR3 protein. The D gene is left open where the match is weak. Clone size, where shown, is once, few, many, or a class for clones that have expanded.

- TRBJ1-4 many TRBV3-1 TGTGCCAGCAGCCGAATCCCAGGGGCAACCCGGTATGAAAAACTGTTTTTT CASSRIPGATRYEKLFF
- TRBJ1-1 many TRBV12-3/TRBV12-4 TGTGCCAGCAGTTTAGCGGGGAGGCAGAGCACTGAAGCTTTCTTT CASSLAGRQSTEAFF
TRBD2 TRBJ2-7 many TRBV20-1 TGCAGTGCCCTACTAGCGGGGGCCTACGAGCAGTACTTC CSALLAGAYEQYF
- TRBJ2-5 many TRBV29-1 TGCAGCGCGGGGGAAGGGTCTGGGGAGACCCAGTACTTC CSAGEGSGETQYF
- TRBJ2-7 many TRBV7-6 TGTGCCAGCAGCTTAGACGGGAGAAACGAGCAGTACTTC CASSLDGRNEQYF
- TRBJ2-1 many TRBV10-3 TGTGCCATCAGTGAGAACGGGAATGAGCAGTTCTTC CAISENGNEQFF
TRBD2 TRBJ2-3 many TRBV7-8 TGTGCCAGCAGCCCCCTGCCGGGACTAGCGGTGAGCACAGATACGCAGTATTTT CASSPLPGLAVSTDTQYF
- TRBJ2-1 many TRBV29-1 TGCAGCGTTGCCCTCCCCCCACCCTTCAGCTCCTACAATGAGCAGTTCTTC CSVALPPPFSSYNEQFF
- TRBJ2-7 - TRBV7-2 TGTGCCAGCAGCTTGGGTTTTCTCTACGAGCAGTACTTC CASSLGFLYEQYF
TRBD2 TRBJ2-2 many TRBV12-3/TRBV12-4 TGTGCCAGCAGTTTAGTAGGACTAGCGGGAGTAGACACCGGGGAGCTGTTTTTT CASSLVGLAGVDTGELFF
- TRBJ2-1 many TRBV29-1 TGCAGCGGGCGAGCCAGCTCCTACAATGAGCAGTTCTTC CSGRASSYNEQFF
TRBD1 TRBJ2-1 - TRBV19 TGTGCCAGTAGTACGGGACAGGGGGCTCGGGGTAACAATGAGCAGTTCTTC CASSTGQGARGNNEQFF
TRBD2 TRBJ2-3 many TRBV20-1 TGCAGTCCTAGAGCGGGGGCCTCCACAGATACGCAGTATTTT CSPRAGASTDTQYF
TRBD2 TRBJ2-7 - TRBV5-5 TGTGCCAGCAGCTCTATTAACTGGACTAGCGGGAGCCGGCACGAGCAGTACTTC CASSSINWTSGSRHEQYF
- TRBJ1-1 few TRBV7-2 TGTGCCAGCAGCTTTTCCAAGGCGGGCCCTGAAGCTTTCTTT CASSFSKAGPEAFF
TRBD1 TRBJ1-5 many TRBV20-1 TGCAGTGCTAGAGATAACAGGGGGTATCAGCCCCAGCATTTT CSARDNRGYQPQHF
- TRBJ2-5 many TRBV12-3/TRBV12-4 TGTGCCAGCAGTTTCGTTTCGGGGGAGACCCAGTACTTC CASSFVSGETQYF
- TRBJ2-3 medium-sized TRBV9 TGTGCCAGCAGCGTGGACCTTCAAGATACGCAGTATTTT CASSVDLQDTQYF
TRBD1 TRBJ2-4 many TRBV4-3 TGCGCCAGCAGCCAGTTCCCCTCGGGACAGGGTGGTTCCGTCGAAAACATTCAGTACTTC CASSQFPSGQGGSVENIQYF
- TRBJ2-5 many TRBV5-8 TGTGCCAGCCTCCATACAGGGTGGAAGCCGCAAGAGACCCAGTACTTC CASLHTGWKPQETQYF
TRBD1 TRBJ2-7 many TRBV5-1 TGCGCCAGCAGCTCCAGGACAGGGAGCTCCTACGAGCAGTACTTC CASSSRTGSSYEQYF
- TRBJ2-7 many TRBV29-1 TGCAGCGTGGGTAGGGGGTTCTCCTACGAGCAGTACTTC CSVGRGFSYEQYF
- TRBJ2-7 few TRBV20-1 TGCAGTGCTACCGGGGGGCCCCCTAACGAGCAGTACTTC CSATGGPPNEQYF
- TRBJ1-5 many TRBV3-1 TGTGCCAGCAGCCCCTTAGGGGATCATCAGCCCCAGCATTTT CASSPLGDHQPQHF
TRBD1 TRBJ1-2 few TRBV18 TGTGCCAGCTCACCCACAAGACAGGGGAAGGGCGATGGCTACACCTTC CASSPTRQGKGDGYTF
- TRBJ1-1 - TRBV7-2 TGTGCCAGCAGCTTAGAGGTAGAGAACACTGAAGCTTTCTTT CASSLEVENTEAFF
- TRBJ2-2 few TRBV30 TGTGCCTGGGCCCCTAGTATCGCCGGGGAGCTGTTTTTT CAWAPSIAGELFF
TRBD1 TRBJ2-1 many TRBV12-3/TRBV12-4 TGTGCCAGCAGCTCCGAGACAGGGGGCGCACACAATGAGCAGTTCTTC CASSSETGGAHNEQFF
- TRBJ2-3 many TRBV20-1 TGCAGTGTCCTAAGGGAGGTGACAGATACGCAGTATTTT CSVLREVTDTQYF
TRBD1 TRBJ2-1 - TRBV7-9 TGTGCCAGCAGCCCGCGGACAGGGGGTTGGAATGAGCAGTTCTTC CASSPRTGGWNEQFF
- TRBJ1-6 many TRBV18 TGTGCCAGCTCAATACAGGCAACGGGGGGCTCCCGGGATTCACCCCTCCACTTT CASSIQATGGSRDSPLHF
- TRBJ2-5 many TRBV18 TGTGCCAGCTCCGCTTCTGGGTCCAGGACTGAAGAGACCCAGTACTTC CASSASGSRTEETQYF
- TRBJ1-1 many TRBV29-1 TGCAGCGTCAGGAACAGTCCCACTGAAGCTTTCTTT CSVRNSPTEAFF
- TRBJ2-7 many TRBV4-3 TGCGCCAGCAGCCAAGGGACTGGGAATAACGAGCAGTACTTC CASSQGTGNNEQYF
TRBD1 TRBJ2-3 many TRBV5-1 TGCGCCAGCAGCTTGGACAGGGGCCCTAGCACAGATACGCAGTATTTT CASSLDRGPSTDTQYF
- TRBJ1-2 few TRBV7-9 TGTGCCAGCAGCTTAGGACAGGCGGATGGCTACACCTTC CASSLGQADGYTF
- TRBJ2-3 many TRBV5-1 TGCGCCAGCAGCTTGGGTCGGACAGATACGCAGTATTTT CASSLGRTDTQYF